This TCR beta chain appears in the sequencing data of a study of beta chain features in type 1 diabetes. Study observations and caveats: Within patients, naive, central memory and Treg TCRB repertoires seemed more similar than within healthy donors. Moderate yet significant TCRB CDR3 shortening was seen in Type 1 diabetes patients in all four CD4+ subsets.

Expressed TCRB transcripts were sequenced after all isolated RNA was converted to cDNA. Assay used: immunoSEQ multiplex PCR; TCRdb lists only in-frame clones, some missing. The data hold 400,000 or so clones, with 9.6% observed a single time. Trimming removed 6 bases from V and 7 bases from J; junction bases left unmatched: 6. Germline loops: CDR1 ENHRY, CDR2 SYGVKD. The CDR3 length is 12 residues. This clone was picked up many times. Its specificity is not known. Specimen: central memory CD4+ T cells from blood. The chain uses TRBV10-3 and TRBJ2-7; TRBD1 agrees at 7 bases. This sequence was found in a man aged 25-45 years with type 1 diabetes. This CDR3 reads CAIRGTEREQYF. CDR3 nucleotide sequence: TGTGCCATCAGGGGGACAGAGAGAGAGCAGTACTTC.